A single sample is the source of the 25 T cell receptor beta chains below, sequenced in a study of T-cell reconstitution after alpha-beta-depleted transplantation in children. The TCRbeta library incorporated unique molecular identifiers. MiXCR, run by TCRdb on the PCR reads, gives a single entry per CDR3 protein. The sample consists of 500,000 or so distinct CDR3 sequences, about 30% of them appearing once. Sequenced material: PBMCs from the stem cell graft donor, taken from the stem cell graft. The source of these receptors is a human donor who donated a stem cell graft to a child with aplastic anemia.

The chain joins TRBV5-1 to TRBJ2-1, with D perhaps TRBD2 (6 bases). The CDR3 spans 16 residues. From germline, CDR1 is SGHRS and CDR2 YFSETQ. The V end was cut by 7 bases, the J end by 0 bases, with 17 bases between. The CDR3 is CASRAPGEVSYNEQFF. In nucleotides, the CDR3 is TGCGCCAGCCGGGCCCCGGGAGAGGTCTCCTACAATGAGCAGTTCTTC.

A few counts support this clonotype. J is TRBJ1-5 and V is TRBV27; perhaps TRBD1 as D (6 bases). CDR1 is MNHEY, CDR2 SMNVEV, per germline (reference sequence). The CDR3 is 14 amino acids. Trimming pared 4 bases from V and 2 bases from J, leaving 9 bases between. The CDR3 sequence: CASSSTGRNQPQHF. CDR3 DNA: TGTGCCAGCAGTTCTACAGGGCGCAATCAGCCCCAGCATTTT.

This chain joins TRBV5-1 and TRBJ2-3; D may be TRBD1 or TRBD2 (6 bases each). Trimming took off 4 bases at V and 10 bases at J, with 13 bases between the two ends. The CDR3 is 12 residues long. Germline loops: CDR1 SGHRS, CDR2 YFSETQ. As DNA, the CDR3 is TGCGCCAGCAGCCCTGGGGGGCGTCCGCAGTATTTT. Translation gives CASSPGGRPQYF.

The sample holds one count of this clonotype. The chain recombines TRBV10-3 with TRBJ2-7; 9 bases line up with TRBD1. Germline lookup yields CDR1 ENHRY and CDR2 SYGVKD. This CDR3 is 14 amino acids long. V lost 6 bases, J lost 5 bases, and 8 bases stayed unmatched. This CDR3 reads CAISPGQGKDEQYF. The CDR3 nucleotides read TGTGCCATCAGCCCGGGACAGGGCAAAGACGAGCAGTACTTC.

The gene calls are TRBV7-2 and TRBJ1-5; D perhaps matches TRBD1 (5 bases). V lost 3 bases to trimming and J lost 1 base, with 16 bases between them. Germline lookup yields CDR1 SGHTA and CDR2 FQGNSA. This CDR3 region has 17 residues. CDR3 coding DNA: TGTGCCAGCAGCTTCAGGCAGGGCAGTTTAAGCAATCAGCCCCAGCATTTT. Protein: CASSFRQGSLSNQPQHF.

This clonotype was counted a few times. The V gene is TRBV18, the J gene TRBJ2-6; possibly TRBD1 or TRBD2 for D (6 bases each). The V end was cut by 6 bases, the J end by 4 bases, with 19 bases between. Germline V lookup: CDR1 KGHSH, CDR2 LQKENI. This CDR3 comprises 17 residues. The CDR3 sequence is CASSTPGAVRGANVLTF. As DNA, the CDR3 is TGTGCCAGCTCCACGCCGGGGGCTGTGCGAGGGGCCAACGTCCTGACTTTC.

A few counts support this clonotype. CDR3 DNA: TGTGCCAGCAGAGGGGTCCTCCGATTTAGCGGGAGTGCAGAGACCCAGTACTTC. Translating it yields CASRGVLRFSGSAETQYF. The chain uses TRBV6-1 and TRBJ2-5; 9 nucleotides align to TRBD2. This CDR3 has 18 residues. Germline values: CDR1 MNHNS, CDR2 SASEGT. The trim removed 6 bases at V and 4 bases at J, leaving 18 bases unmatched.

This clonotype was seen more than once but under ten times. This sequence joins TRBV5-1 and TRBJ2-3; perhaps TRBD1 as D (5 bases). This CDR3 has 14 amino acids. V was trimmed by 6 bases and J by 2 bases, leaving 13 bases between them. Germline V lookup: CDR1 SGHRS, CDR2 YFSETQ. This CDR3 reads CASKMQGITDTQYF. The CDR3 DNA follows: TGCGCCAGCAAAATGCAGGGAATCACAGATACGCAGTATTTT.

The chain has TRBV20-1 and TRBJ2-7, with D hard to call. The germline CDR1 and CDR2 sequences are DFQATT and SNEGSKA (reference sequence). V lost 3 bases and J 0 bases, leaving 12 bases between the germline ends. There are 14 residues in the CDR3. This chain's CDR3 is CSASRMFGSYEQYF. The DNA for the CDR3 is TGCAGTGCTAGTCGGATGTTTGGCTCCTACGAGCAGTACTTC.

This clonotype was picked up a small number of times. The rearrangement links TRBV7-9 to TRBJ1-1, with D unclear. Germline V gives CDR1 SEHNR, CDR2 FQNEAQ (reference sequence). The CDR3 covers 14 residues. V gave up 1 base and J gave up 4 bases, with 10 bases separating them. In DNA form, the CDR3 reads TGTGCCAGCAGCTTAGGTGGGTCTGGCACTGAAGCTTTCTTT. Encoded protein: CASSLGGSGTEAFF. Combining the CDR3 with reference TRBV7-9 and TRBJ1-1 gives the whole variable domain DTGVSQNPRHKITKRGQNVTFRCDPISEHNRLYWYRQTLGQGPEFLTYFQNEAQLEKSRLLSDRFSAERPKGSFSTLEIQRTEQGDSAMYLCASSLGGSGTEAFFGQGTRLTVV.

The chain combines TRBV6-2 or TRBV6-3 with TRBJ2-7, with 8 nucleotides matching TRBD2. Trimming cost V 4 bases and J 4 bases; bases outside gene matches: 9. CDR3 length: 15 amino acids. Germline V gene data show CDR1 as MNHEY and CDR2 as SVGEGT. The CDR3 loop reads CASSSPGTRKYEQYF. The CDR3 coding sequence is TGTGCCAGCAGTTCCCCCGGGACTAGAAAGTACGAGCAGTACTTC.

The chain recombines TRBV5-6 with TRBJ2-1; D is perhaps TRBD1 (5 bases). Germline loops: CDR1 SGHDT, CDR2 YYEEEE. The CDR3 totals 15 residues. V lost 0 bases and J lost 1, with 8 bases in between. CDR3 region: CASSLAGHSYNEQFF. The CDR3 coding sequence is TGTGCCAGCAGCTTGGCAGGGCATTCCTACAATGAGCAGTTCTTC.

This clonotype was observed a handful of times. The V and J genes are TRBV6-5 and TRBJ2-5; no firm D call. The germline CDR1 and CDR2 sequences are MNHEY and SVGAGI. The CDR3 contains 14 residues. Between the trimmed V and J ends, which lost 4 bases and 3 bases, there was a span of 12 bases. The CDR3 reads CASSLRLPEETQYF. In nucleotides, the CDR3 is TGTGCCAGCAGTTTACGACTTCCCGAAGAGACCCAGTACTTC.

In nucleotides, the CDR3 is TGTGCCAGCAGCTTACAATCGACAGGGGGGTACAAGTGGCAGTTCTTC. It specifies CASSLQSTGGYKWQFF. This chain joins TRBV7-2 and TRBJ2-1; 9 bases line up with TRBD1. Germline V gene lookup returns CDR1 SGHTA and CDR2 FQGNSA. This CDR3 contains 16 residues. With 2 bases clipped from V and 12 bases from J, the junction kept 14 bases outside the gene matches.

In this sample, this clonotype turned up a few times. The rearrangement uses TRBV24-1 and TRBJ2-2, with D hard to call. The CDR3 is 12 amino acids. Trimming pared 9 bases from V and 5 bases from J, leaving 9 bases between. Germline V gene data show CDR1 as KGHDR and CDR2 as SFDVKD. CDR3 protein: CATHSSTGELFF. CDR3 coding DNA: TGTGCCACCCACAGTTCGACCGGGGAGCTGTTTTTT.

The table lists this clonotype with many counts. The V and J genes are TRBV20-1 and TRBJ2-7; TRBD2 matches at 7 bases. The CDR3 totals 14 residues. CDR1 is DFQATT, CDR2 SNEGSKA, per germline (reference sequence). The J segment lost 6 bases and the V segment lost 2 bases, leaving 10 bases of the junction unmatched. The CDR3 loop is CSARLGGNVPEQYF. CDR3 bases: TGCAGTGCTAGACTCGGGGGGAATGTCCCCGAGCAGTACTTC.

CDR3 coding DNA: TGTGCCAGCAGCCAAGGATTCTGGGCAGCGAACACTGAAGCTTTCTTT. Residues: CASSQGFWAANTEAFF. The chain has TRBV14 and TRBJ1-1; the D is unclear. The V and J ends lost 1 base and 1 base respectively, with 13 bases between them. Germline-derived CDR1 and CDR2 are SGHDN and FVKESK. The CDR3 is 16 residues long.

The chain combines TRBV6-2 or TRBV6-3 with TRBJ2-1; possibly TRBD1 for D (6 bases). The CDR3 is made up of 14 amino acids. Trimming took off 10 bases at V and 3 bases at J, with 16 bases between the two ends. CDR1 MNHEY and CDR2 SVGEGT come from the germline V gene. The CDR3 DNA follows: TGTGCCACCCACCCCGGACAGTTCTACAATGAGCAGTTCTTC. The encoded protein is CATHPGQFYNEQFF.

The chain is built from TRBV29-1 and TRBJ2-1, with 13 bases aligning to TRBD2. The J segment lost 4 bases and the V segment lost 8 bases, leaving 8 bases of the junction unmatched. This CDR3 contains 15 residues. The germline V gene has CDR1 SQVTM and CDR2 ANQGSEA. CDR3 residues: CSPTRTSGGYNEQFF. CDR3 sequence (DNA): TGCAGCCCTACTAGGACTAGCGGGGGTTACAATGAGCAGTTCTTC.

This clonotype was recorded a few times. This chain uses TRBV5-1 with TRBJ2-7; 7 bases match TRBD1. Trimming removed 2 bases from V and 4 bases from J; junction bases left unmatched: 9. The germline V gene has CDR1 SGHRS and CDR2 YFSETQ. This CDR3 region has 15 residues. As DNA, the CDR3 is TGCGCCAGCAGCTTTGGATCGGGACAGTTATACGAGCAGTACTTC. It encodes CASSFGSGQLYEQYF.

The chain couples TRBV10-3 to TRBJ2-7; 11 nucleotides align to TRBD2. The trim removed 3 bases at V and 3 bases at J, leaving 1 base unmatched. The CDR3 length is 14 residues. CDR1 is ENHRY and CDR2 is SYGVKD in the germline V gene. CDR3 region: CAISDGTSGYEQYV. CDR3 coding DNA: TGTGCCATCAGTGACGGGACTAGCGGCTACGAGCAGTACGTC.

This clonotype was picked up a small number of times. V gene TRBV10-1 combines with J gene TRBJ1-2; D is perhaps TRBD1 (6 bases). Germline V gene sequence: CDR1 WNHNN, CDR2 SYGVQD (reference sequence). Trimming shortened V by 9 bases and J by 4 bases, and 18 bases separated the two germline ends. The CDR3 has 14 amino acids. The chain's CDR3 is CASIPWRGSYGYTF. CDR3 nucleotide sequence: TGCGCCAGTATACCCTGGAGGGGGTCCTATGGCTACACCTTC.

The rearrangement joins TRBV6-2 or TRBV6-3 to TRBJ1-2; 8 nucleotides agree with TRBD1. Germline CDR1 MNHEY, CDR2 SVGEGT. There are 14 residues in the CDR3. Trimming took 6 bases from V and 7 from J; bases not matched to a gene: 10. CDR3 sequence: CASRVDRGAGGYTF. In nucleotides, the CDR3 is TGTGCCAGCAGGGTAGACAGGGGCGCCGGTGGCTACACCTTC.

CDR3 residues: CASSRLAGVPKAPRSNNEQFF. In DNA, the CDR3 is TGTGCCAGCAGTCGACTAGCGGGAGTCCCGAAAGCTCCTAGGTCAAACAATGAGCAGTTCTTC. The J gene is TRBJ2-1, the V gene TRBV6-4; 12 nucleotides align to TRBD2. CDR1 MRHNA and CDR2 SNTAGT come from the germline V gene. The CDR3 consists of 21 residues. V gave up 5 bases and J gave up 5 bases; unmatched junction bases: 22.

The rearrangement joins TRBV6-5 to TRBJ2-5, with D maybe TRBD2 (5 bases). The CDR3 is made up of 13 amino acids. V was shortened by 0 bases and J by 4 bases, with 6 bases between the two germline ends. CDR1 and CDR2 from the germline V gene are MNHEY and SVGAGI. The CDR3 is CASSYSGRETQYF. DNA for the CDR3: TGTGCCAGCAGTTACTCGGGGAGAGAGACCCAGTACTTC.